This T cell receptor beta chain was found in a study of CD8+ T cells in alopecia areata. The CDR3 spans 15 residues. Germline V gene data show CDR1 as KGHSH and CDR2 as LQKENI. V was shortened by 1 base and J by 1 base, with 10 bases between the two germline ends. As part of sample collection, lesional scalp punch biopsies and peripheral blood were taken from alopecia areata patients. cDNA reverse transcribed from extracted RNA served as the sequencing template. TCRdb's table, derived via immunoSEQ multiplex PCR, lists solely in-frame clones and lacks some. The sample lists 100,000 to 150,000 clones; approximately 58% were seen once.

Here the sequenced sample was CD4+ T cells sorted from blood, taken at week 0. V gene TRBV18 combines with J gene TRBJ1-1, with no clear D. The sequence came from a human donor with alopecia areata. For the CDR3, the DNA is TGTGCCAGCTCACCACTAAGTACAGAGAACACTGAAGCTTTCTTT. Amino acid sequence: CASSPLSTENTEAFF.